One TCR beta chain is described in this entry. The antigen remains undetermined. Measured with immunoSEQ multiplex PCR; TCRdb has only the in-frame clones, and not every one. This table has tens of thousands of clones, more than 75% appearing once. Per germline, CDR1 SGHKS and CDR2 YYEKEE (reference sequence). The CDR3 spans 15 residues. V gave up 2 bases and J gave up 2 bases; unmatched junction bases: 5. Donors came from a validation cohort of 90 to 150 subjects, distinct from the first 666-subject cohort. The data were taken from a study of cytomegalovirus exposure and HLA in healthy donors. Study-level information: The use of the same platform for the 130 or so validation repertoires and the roughly 630 first-cohort repertoires was reported by a later analysis. Study-wide points: The study recorded about 150 TCR beta chains that were cytomegalovirus-associated. Some public TCRs appeared in many individuals, while most sequences were rare.

The specimen sequenced was PBMCs. The V gene is TRBV5-5, the J gene TRBJ2-3; TRBD2 agrees at 7 bases. This receptor was identified in a man aged 25-45 years in good health and CMV-seronegative. The CDR3 is CASSFRGRATDTQYF. The CDR3 DNA is TGTGCCAGCAGCTTTCGGGGGAGGGCCACAGATACGCAGTATTTT. The full variable domain, in which reference TRBV5-5 and TRBJ2-3 provide the parts outside the CDR3, is DAGVTQSPTHLIKTRGQQVTLRCSPISGHKSVSWYQQVLGQGPQFIFQYYEKEERGRGNFPDRFSARQFPNYSSELNVNALLLGDSALYLCASSFRGRATDTQYFGPGTRLTVL.